Reported below is one T cell receptor beta chain. Its target is not known. It may be a read error: a sequence one base away is much more abundant. The germline CDR1 and CDR2 sequences are SGHRS and YFSETQ. This CDR3 region has 13 residues. Trimming removed 0 bases from V and 3 bases from J, with 7 bases in between. TCRdb recomputed calls from the RT-PCR reads with MiXCR, one row per CDR3 protein. The profile shows around 570,000 distinct CDR3 sequences, less than 10% of them singletons. The data originate from a study of response to subunit inactivated influenza vaccine. Study conclusions and caveats: The authors suggested that every seasonal influenza vaccination recruits few new T cells.

V and J are TRBV5-1 and TRBJ2-7; D unresolved. The material was PBMCs from blood, obtained about 24 months after vaccination. This TCR was sampled from a man between 50 and 70 years old who received an inactivated influenza vaccine. CDR3 amino acids: CASSLEGYYEQYF. The CDR3 coding sequence is TGCGCCAGCAGCTTGGAAGGCTACTACGAGCAGTACTTC. Based on the CDR3 plus reference TRBV5-1 and TRBJ2-7, the full variable domain is KAGVTQTPRYLIKTRGQQVTLSCSPISGHRSVSWYQQTPGQGLQFLFEYFSETQRNKGNFPGRFSGRQFSNSRSEMNVSTLELGDSALYLCASSLEGYYEQYFGPGTRLTVT.